This TCR beta chain originates from a study of blood T cells in healthy people across ages. Study findings and constraints: Per million T cells, TCR beta diversity dropped about linearly as age rose.

A note on this clonotype: No antigen is known for it.

In terms of origin and age, donors were healthy Caucasian individuals from Russia aged roughly 6 to 95. A second PCR, run for about 7 to 11 cycles, used a sample-barcoded 5' primer plus a J-beta primer mix. TCRdb reprocessed the 5' RACE reads via MiXCR and lists one record per CDR3 protein. The sample has 650,000 to 700,000 distinct CDR3 sequences, about 32% seen once; the top ten hold roughly 14%. Sequences were obtained from blood. The clonotype originates from an elderly woman in good health.

CDR3 region: CISSSSYEQYF. CDR3 bases: TGTATCAGCAGCTCCTCCTACGAGCAGTACTTC. The chain carries TRBV5-6 and TRBJ2-1; D unresolved. The DNA end lines up better with TRBJ2-7; the J call may be wrong. CDR3 length equals 11 residues. Germline assignment: CDR1 SGHDT and CDR2 YYEEEE.